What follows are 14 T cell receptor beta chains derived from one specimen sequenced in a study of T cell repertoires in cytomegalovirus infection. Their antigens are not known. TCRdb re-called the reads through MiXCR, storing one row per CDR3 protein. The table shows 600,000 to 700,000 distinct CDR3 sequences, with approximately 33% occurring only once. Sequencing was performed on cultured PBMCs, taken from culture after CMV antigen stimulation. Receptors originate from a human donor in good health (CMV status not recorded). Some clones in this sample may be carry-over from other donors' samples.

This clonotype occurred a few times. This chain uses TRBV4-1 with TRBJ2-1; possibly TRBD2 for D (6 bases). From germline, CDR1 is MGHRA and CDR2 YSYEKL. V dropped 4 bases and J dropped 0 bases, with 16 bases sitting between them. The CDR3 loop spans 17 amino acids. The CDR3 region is CASSRGTPVHSYNEQFF. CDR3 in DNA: TGCGCCAGCAGCCGCGGGACTCCAGTTCACTCCTACAATGAGCAGTTCTTC.

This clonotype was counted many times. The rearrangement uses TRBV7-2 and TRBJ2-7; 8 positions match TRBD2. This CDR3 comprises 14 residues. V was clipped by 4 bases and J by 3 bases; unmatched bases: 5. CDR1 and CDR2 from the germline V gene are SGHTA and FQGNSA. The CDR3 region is CASSSVTSGYEQYF. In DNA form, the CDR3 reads TGTGCCAGCAGCTCCGTAACTAGCGGCTACGAGCAGTACTTC.

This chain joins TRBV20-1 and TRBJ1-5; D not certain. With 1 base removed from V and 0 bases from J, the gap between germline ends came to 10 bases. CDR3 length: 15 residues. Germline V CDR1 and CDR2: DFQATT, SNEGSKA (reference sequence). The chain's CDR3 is CSARAGAYSNQPQHF. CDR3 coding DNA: TGCAGTGCTAGAGCAGGTGCCTATAGCAATCAGCCCCAGCATTTT.

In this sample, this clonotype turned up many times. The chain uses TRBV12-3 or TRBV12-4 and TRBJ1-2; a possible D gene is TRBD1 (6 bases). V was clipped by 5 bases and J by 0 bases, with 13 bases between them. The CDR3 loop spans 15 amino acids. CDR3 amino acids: CASSQQGRANYGYTF. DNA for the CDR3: TGTGCCAGCAGTCAACAGGGCAGAGCTAACTATGGCTACACCTTC.

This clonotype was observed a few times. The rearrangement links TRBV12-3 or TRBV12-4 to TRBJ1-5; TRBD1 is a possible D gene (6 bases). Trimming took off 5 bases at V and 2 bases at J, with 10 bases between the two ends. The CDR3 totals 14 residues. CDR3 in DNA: TGTGCCAGCAGTGCAGGGGCCGGCAATCAGCCCCAGCATTTT. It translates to CASSAGAGNQPQHF.

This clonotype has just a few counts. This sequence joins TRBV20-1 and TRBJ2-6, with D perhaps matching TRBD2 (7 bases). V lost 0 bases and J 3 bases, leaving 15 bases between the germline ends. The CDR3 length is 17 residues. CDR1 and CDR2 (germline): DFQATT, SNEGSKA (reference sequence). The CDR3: CSARDRRGANGANVLTF. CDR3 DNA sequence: TGCAGTGCTAGAGATCGCCGGGGGGCAAATGGGGCCAACGTCCTGACTTTC.

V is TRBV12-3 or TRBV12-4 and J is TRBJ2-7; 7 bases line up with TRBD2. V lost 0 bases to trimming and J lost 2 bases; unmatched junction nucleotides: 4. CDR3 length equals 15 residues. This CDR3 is CASSLAASGPYEQYF. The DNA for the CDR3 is TGTGCCAGCAGTTTAGCCGCTAGCGGTCCCTACGAGCAGTACTTC.

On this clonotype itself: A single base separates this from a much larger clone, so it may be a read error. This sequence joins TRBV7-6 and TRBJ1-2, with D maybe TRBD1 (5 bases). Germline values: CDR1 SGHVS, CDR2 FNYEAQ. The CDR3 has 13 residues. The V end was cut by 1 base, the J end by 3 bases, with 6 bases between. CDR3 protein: CASSLVQDYGYTF. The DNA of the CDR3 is TGTGCCAGCAGCTTAGTACAGGACTATGGCTACACCTTC.

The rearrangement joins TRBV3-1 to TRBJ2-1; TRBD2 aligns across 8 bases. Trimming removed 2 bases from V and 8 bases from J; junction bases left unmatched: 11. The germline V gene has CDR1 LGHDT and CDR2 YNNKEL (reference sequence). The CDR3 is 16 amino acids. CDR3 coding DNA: TGTGCCAGCAGCCAATCTAGCGGGCCAAGGATCTATGAGCAGTTCTTC. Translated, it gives CASSQSSGPRIYEQFF.

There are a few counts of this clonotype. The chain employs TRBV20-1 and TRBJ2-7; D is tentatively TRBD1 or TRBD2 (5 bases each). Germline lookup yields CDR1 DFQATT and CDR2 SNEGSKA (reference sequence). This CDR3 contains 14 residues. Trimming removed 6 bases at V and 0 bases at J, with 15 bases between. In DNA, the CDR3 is TGCAGTGCCCCCCGCCCAGGGAGCTCCTACGAGCAGTACTTC. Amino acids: CSAPRPGSSYEQYF.

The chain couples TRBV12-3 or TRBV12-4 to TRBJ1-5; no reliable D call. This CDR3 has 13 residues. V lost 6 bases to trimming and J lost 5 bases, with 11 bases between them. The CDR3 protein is CASRWRAYQPQHF. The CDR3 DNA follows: TGTGCCAGCAGGTGGAGGGCTTATCAGCCCCAGCATTTT.

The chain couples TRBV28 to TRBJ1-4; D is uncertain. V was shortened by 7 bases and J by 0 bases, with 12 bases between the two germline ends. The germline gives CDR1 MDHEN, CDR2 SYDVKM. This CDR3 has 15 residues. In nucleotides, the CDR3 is TGTGCCAGCAACTCAGCGGCGGCAACTAATGAAAAACTGTTTTTT. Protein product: CASNSAAATNEKLFF. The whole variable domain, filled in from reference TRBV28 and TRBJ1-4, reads DVKVTQSSRYLVKRTGEKVFLECVQDMDHENMFWYRQDPGLGLRLIYFSYDVKMKEKGDIPEGYSVSREKKERFSLILESASTNQTSMYLCASNSAAATNEKLFFGSGTQLSVL.

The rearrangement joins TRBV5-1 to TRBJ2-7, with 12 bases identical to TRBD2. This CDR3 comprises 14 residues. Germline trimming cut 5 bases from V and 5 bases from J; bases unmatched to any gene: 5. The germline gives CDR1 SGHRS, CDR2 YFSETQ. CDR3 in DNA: TGCGCCAGCAGGACTAGCGGGAGTCCCCACGAGCAGTACTTC. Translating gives CASRTSGSPHEQYF. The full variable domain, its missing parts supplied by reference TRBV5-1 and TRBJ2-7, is KAGVTQTPRYLIKTRGQQVTLSCSPISGHRSVSWYQQTPGQGLQFLFEYFSETQRNKGNFPGRFSGRQFSNSRSEMNVSTLELGDSALYLCASRTSGSPHEQYFGPGTRLTVT.

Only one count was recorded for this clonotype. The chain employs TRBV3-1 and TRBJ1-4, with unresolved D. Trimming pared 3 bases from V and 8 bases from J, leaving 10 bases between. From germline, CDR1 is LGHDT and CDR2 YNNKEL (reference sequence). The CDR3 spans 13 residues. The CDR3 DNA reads TGTGCCAGCAGCCAGCCCGCAAGCGAAAAACTGTTTTTT. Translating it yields CASSQPASEKLFF.